A selection of T cell receptor beta chains follows, all from one sample in a study of CD8 T cells in ankylosing spondylitis. Each CDR3 protein gets one entry after TCRdb re-called the 5' RACE reads with MiXCR. The sample gives more than 6,500 distinct CDR3 sequences, 8.2% of which show up once; roughly 23% is in the top ten. Sequences were obtained from blood, either unsorted or a sorted T cell fraction (not recorded which). The receptors come from a male donor with ankylosing spondylitis or in good health (not recorded which). CDR3s include the opening cysteine and the closing phenylalanine or tryptophan. Fields, in order: CDR3 protein, CDR3 DNA, CDR3 length, D gene, V gene, clone size, J gene. A D gene is named only where the DNA matches it firmly. Some rows mark clone size as missing; the rest say once, few, many or name a class of expanded clone.

CDR3: CASSVARTDTQYF; DNA: TGTGCCAGCAGCGTAGCTCGGACAGATACGCAGTATTTT; length: 13; D: .; V: TRBV9; size: many; J: TRBJ2-3
CDR3: CASSGTSGSDTQYF; DNA: TGTGCCAGCAGCGGGACTAGCGGATCAGATACGCAGTATTTT; length: 14; D: TRBD2; V: TRBV9; size: few; J: TRBJ2-3
CDR3: CASSVGGGAETQYF; DNA: TGTGCCAGCAGCGTAGGAGGGGGTGCGGAGACCCAGTACTTC; length: 14; D: .; V: TRBV9; size: .; J: TRBJ2-5
CDR3: CASSVAVGGGAGELFF; DNA: TGTGCCAGCAGCGTAGCGGTCGGAGGGGGGGCCGGGGAGCTGTTTTTT; length: 16; D: .; V: TRBV9; size: .; J: TRBJ2-2
CDR3: CASSGRQGDNEKLFF; DNA: TGTGCCAGCAGCGGACGACAGGGGGATAATGAAAAACTGTTTTTT; length: 15; D: TRBD1; V: TRBV9; size: few; J: TRBJ1-4
CDR3: CASNPGQGPGELFF; DNA: TGTGCCAGCAACCCGGGACAGGGCCCCGGGGAGCTGTTTTTT; length: 14; D: TRBD1; V: TRBV9; size: .; J: TRBJ2-2
CDR3: CASSAEGSTNSPLHF; DNA: TGTGCCAGCAGCGCGGAAGGGTCTACTAATTCACCCCTCCACTTT; length: 15; D: .; V: TRBV9; size: medium-sized; J: TRBJ1-6
CDR3: CASSADGHLVDEQFF; DNA: TGTGCCAGCAGCGCGGACGGTCATCTTGTGGATGAGCAGTTCTTC; length: 15; D: .; V: TRBV9; size: many; J: TRBJ2-1
CDR3: CAGSVWGSHTDTQYF; DNA: TGTGCCGGCAGCGTATGGGGGTCTCACACAGATACGCAGTATTTT; length: 15; D: .; V: TRBV9; size: .; J: TRBJ2-3
CDR3: CASSARGGRGAEQFF; DNA: TGTGCCAGCAGCGCCCGGGGGGGCAGGGGGGCTGAGCAGTTCTTC; length: 15; D: .; V: TRBV9; size: once; J: TRBJ2-1
CDR3: CASSGDRQGYTF; DNA: TGTGCCAGCAGCGGTGACAGACAAGGCTACACCTTC; length: 12; D: .; V: TRBV9; size: .; J: TRBJ1-2
CDR3: CASSPGLVTGTGELFF; DNA: TGTGCCAGCAGCCCCGGACTAGTAACTGGCACCGGGGAGCTGTTTTTT; length: 16; D: TRBD2; V: TRBV9; size: many; J: TRBJ2-2
CDR3: CASSVVATDYNEQFF; DNA: TGTGCCAGCAGCGTAGTAGCTACCGACTACAATGAGCAGTTCTTC; length: 15; D: .; V: TRBV9; size: many; J: TRBJ2-1
CDR3: CASSEGGRYNEQFF; DNA: TGTGCCAGCAGCGAGGGGGGACGTTACAATGAGCAGTTCTTC; length: 14; D: .; V: TRBV9; size: many; J: TRBJ2-1
CDR3: CASSTRGAGSYNEQFF; DNA: TGTGCCAGCAGCACCCGAGGAGCGGGCTCCTACAATGAGCAGTTCTTC; length: 16; D: .; V: TRBV9; size: many; J: TRBJ2-1
CDR3: CASSDADRGAFDEQFF; DNA: TGTGCCAGCAGCGATGCCGACAGAGGGGCTTTTGATGAGCAGTTCTTC; length: 16; D: .; V: TRBV9; size: many; J: TRBJ2-1
CDR3: CASSAVGDEQFF; DNA: TGTGCCAGCAGCGCCGTCGGGGATGAGCAGTTCTTC; length: 12; D: .; V: TRBV9; size: many; J: TRBJ2-1
CDR3: CASSDGVAGANVLTF; DNA: TGTGCCAGCAGCGACGGGGTGGCCGGGGCCAACGTCCTGACTTTC; length: 15; D: .; V: TRBV9; size: many; J: TRBJ2-6
CDR3: CASSVRPSGGPNTGELFF; DNA: TGTGCCAGCAGCGTGCGTCCTAGCGGGGGGCCTAACACCGGGGAGCTGTTTTTT; length: 18; D: TRBD2; V: TRBV9; size: medium-sized; J: TRBJ2-2
CDR3: CASSPRDGQEAFF; DNA: TGTGCCAGCTCACCCCGGGACGGACAAGAAGCTTTCTTT; length: 13; D: .; V: TRBV18; size: many; J: TRBJ1-1
CDR3: CASSVGTGITEAFF; DNA: TGTGCCAGCAGCGTTGGGACAGGGATAACTGAAGCTTTCTTT; length: 14; D: TRBD1; V: TRBV9; size: medium-sized; J: TRBJ1-1
CDR3: CASSVAPKSSYNEQFF; DNA: TGTGCCAGCAGCGTGGCTCCAAAGAGCTCCTACAATGAGCAGTTCTTC; length: 16; D: .; V: TRBV9; size: medium-sized; J: TRBJ2-1
CDR3: CASSGRDTGLFF; DNA: TGTGCCAGCAGCGGCCGGGACACCGGCCTGTTTTTT; length: 12; D: .; V: TRBV9; size: medium-sized; J: TRBJ1-4
CDR3: CASSVPSGGSYNEQFF; DNA: TGTGCCAGCAGCGTACCAAGCGGGGGTTCCTACAATGAGCAGTTCTTC; length: 16; D: TRBD2; V: TRBV9; size: many; J: TRBJ2-1
CDR3: CASSVGRQGVDYGYTF; DNA: TGTGCCAGCAGCGTAGGACGGCAGGGGGTGGACTATGGCTACACCTTC; length: 16; D: TRBD1; V: TRBV9; size: medium-sized; J: TRBJ1-2
CDR3: CASSALEGSLDNEQFF; DNA: TGTGCCAGCAGCGCCCTTGAAGGGAGTTTAGACAATGAGCAGTTCTTC; length: 16; D: .; V: TRBV9; size: medium-sized; J: TRBJ2-1
CDR3: CASSVFGGMHTDTQYF; DNA: TGTGCCAGCAGCGTATTTGGGGGTATGCACACAGATACGCAGTATTTT; length: 16; D: .; V: TRBV9; size: many; J: TRBJ2-3
CDR3: CASSTEWGNTIYF; DNA: TGTGCCAGCAGCACTGAGTGGGGGAACACCATATATTTT; length: 13; D: .; V: TRBV9; size: few; J: TRBJ1-3
CDR3: CASSVVGFLDNEQFF; DNA: TGTGCCAGCAGCGTAGTTGGTTTTCTCGACAATGAGCAGTTCTTC; length: 15; D: .; V: TRBV9; size: medium-sized; J: TRBJ2-1
CDR3: CASSDSTGYGYTF; DNA: TGTGCCAGCAGCGACAGTACCGGCTATGGCTACACCTTC; length: 13; D: .; V: TRBV9; size: many; J: TRBJ1-2
CDR3: CASSVGPAGQETQYF; DNA: TGTGCCAGCAGCGTAGGTCCAGCGGGACAAGAGACCCAGTACTTC; length: 15; D: TRBD2; V: TRBV9; size: once; J: TRBJ2-5
CDR3: CASSPGLSGQPQHF; DNA: TGTGCCAGCAGCCCGGGACTCTCTGGGCAGCCCCAGCATTTT; length: 14; D: .; V: TRBV9; size: medium-sized; J: TRBJ1-5
CDR3: CASSVGSSGSETQYF; DNA: TGTGCCAGCAGCGTAGGGAGTAGCGGGAGTGAGACCCAGTACTTC; length: 15; D: TRBD2; V: TRBV9; size: medium-sized; J: TRBJ2-5
CDR3: CASSLLREDTQYF; DNA: TGTGCCAGCAGCCTGCTTCGTGAAGATACGCAGTATTTT; length: 13; D: .; V: TRBV9; size: .; J: TRBJ2-3
CDR3: CASGVSLAGGPADTQYF; DNA: TGTGCCAGCGGCGTATCCCTGGCGGGAGGGCCCGCAGATACGCAGTATTTT; length: 17; D: TRBD2; V: TRBV9; size: .; J: TRBJ2-3
CDR3: CASSVAGGPGEQFF; DNA: TGTGCCAGCAGCGTAGCGGGGGGGCCTGGTGAGCAGTTCTTC; length: 14; D: TRBD2; V: TRBV9; size: few; J: TRBJ2-1
CDR3: CASSPRHGHNEQFF; DNA: TGTGCCAGCAGCCCCCGGCACGGCCACAATGAGCAGTTCTTC; length: 14; D: .; V: TRBV9; size: many; J: TRBJ2-1
CDR3: CASSVVGTLSSYNEQFF; DNA: TGTGCCAGCAGCGTAGTAGGTACTCTTAGCTCCTACAATGAGCAGTTCTTC; length: 17; D: .; V: TRBV9; size: .; J: TRBJ2-1
CDR3: CASSANGQNQETQYF; DNA: TGTGCCAGCAGCGCGAACGGACAGAACCAAGAGACCCAGTACTTC; length: 15; D: .; V: TRBV9; size: .; J: TRBJ2-5
CDR3: CASSVGSSSTDTQYF; DNA: TGTGCCAGCAGCGTAGGTTCCTCTAGCACAGATACGCAGTATTTT; length: 15; D: .; V: TRBV9; size: many; J: TRBJ2-3
CDR3: CASSVDARAQETQYF; DNA: TGTGCCAGCAGCGTAGACGCCCGGGCACAAGAGACCCAGTACTTC; length: 15; D: .; V: TRBV9; size: many; J: TRBJ2-5
CDR3: CASGGGGQETQYF; DNA: TGTGCCAGCGGAGGGGGTGGGCAGGAGACCCAGTACTTC; length: 13; D: .; V: TRBV9; size: few; J: TRBJ2-5
CDR3: CASSETGSLHNEQFF; DNA: TGTGCCAGCAGCGAGACGGGTTCCTTGCACAATGAGCAGTTCTTC; length: 15; D: .; V: TRBV9; size: medium-sized; J: TRBJ2-1
CDR3: CASSSGQGNGYTF; DNA: TGTGCCAGCAGCTCCGGACAGGGGAATGGCTACACCTTC; length: 13; D: TRBD1; V: TRBV9; size: .; J: TRBJ1-2
CDR3: CASSGTSEGGEQFF; DNA: TGTGCCAGCAGCGGAACTAGCGAGGGAGGTGAGCAGTTCTTC; length: 14; D: TRBD2; V: TRBV9; size: many; J: TRBJ2-1
CDR3: CASSVTGSNTGELFF; DNA: TGTGCCAGCAGCGTGACAGGTTCTAACACCGGGGAGCTGTTTTTT; length: 15; D: .; V: TRBV9; size: many; J: TRBJ2-2
CDR3: CASSVGTLPLGNQETQYF; DNA: TGTGCCAGCAGCGTAGGTACCCTTCCTCTGGGCAACCAAGAGACCCAGTACTTC; length: 18; D: .; V: TRBV9; size: many; J: TRBJ2-5
CDR3: CASSVEVGGNEQFF; DNA: TGTGCCAGCAGCGTAGAGGTGGGCGGCAATGAGCAGTTCTTC; length: 14; D: .; V: TRBV9; size: few; J: TRBJ2-1
CDR3: CASSSGLAGDEQFF; DNA: TGTGCCAGCAGCTCCGGACTAGCGGGAGATGAGCAGTTCTTC; length: 14; D: TRBD2; V: TRBV9; size: many; J: TRBJ2-1
CDR3: CASSEADTEAFF; DNA: TGTGCCAGCAGCGAAGCCGACACTGAAGCTTTCTTT; length: 12; D: .; V: TRBV9; size: many; J: TRBJ1-1
CDR3: CASSPPPVGAKNIQYF; DNA: TGTGCCAGCAGCCCCCCTCCTGTTGGAGCCAAAAACATTCAGTACTTC; length: 16; D: .; V: TRBV9; size: many; J: TRBJ2-4
CDR3: CASSVETNTGELFF; DNA: TGTGCCAGCAGCGTGGAAACGAACACCGGGGAGCTGTTTTTT; length: 14; D: .; V: TRBV9; size: medium-sized; J: TRBJ2-2
CDR3: CASSPDSSYNEQFF; DNA: TGTGCCAGCAGCCCCGACAGTTCCTACAATGAGCAGTTCTTC; length: 14; D: .; V: TRBV9; size: medium-sized; J: TRBJ2-1
CDR3: CASSVEGGSTGDEAFF; DNA: TGTGCCAGCAGCGTAGAGGGGGGGTCGACAGGGGATGAAGCTTTCTTT; length: 16; D: TRBD1; V: TRBV9; size: medium-sized; J: TRBJ1-1
CDR3: CASSAWTDNEQFF; DNA: TGTGCCAGCAGCGCTTGGACAGACAATGAGCAGTTCTTC; length: 13; D: .; V: TRBV9; size: medium-sized; J: TRBJ2-1
CDR3: CASSVEGYRSTDTQYF; DNA: TGTGCCAGCAGCGTAGAGGGGTACCGCAGCACAGATACGCAGTATTTT; length: 16; D: .; V: TRBV9; size: few; J: TRBJ2-3
CDR3: CASSGGGQETQYF; DNA: TGTGCCAGCAGTGGGGGGGGGCAAGAGACCCAGTACTTC; length: 13; D: TRBD2; V: TRBV9; size: many; J: TRBJ2-5